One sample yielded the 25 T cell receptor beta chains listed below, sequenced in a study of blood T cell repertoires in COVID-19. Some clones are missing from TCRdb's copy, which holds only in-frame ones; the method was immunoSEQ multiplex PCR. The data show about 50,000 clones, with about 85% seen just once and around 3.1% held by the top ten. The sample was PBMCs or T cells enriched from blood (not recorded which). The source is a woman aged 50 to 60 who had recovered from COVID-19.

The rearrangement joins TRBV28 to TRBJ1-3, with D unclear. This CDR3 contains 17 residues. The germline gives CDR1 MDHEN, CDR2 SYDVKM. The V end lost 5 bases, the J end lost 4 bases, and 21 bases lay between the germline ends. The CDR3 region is CASSPKFGRVAGNTIYF. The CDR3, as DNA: TGTGCCAGCAGTCCGAAGTTCGGGAGGGTTGCGGGAAACACCATATATTTT.

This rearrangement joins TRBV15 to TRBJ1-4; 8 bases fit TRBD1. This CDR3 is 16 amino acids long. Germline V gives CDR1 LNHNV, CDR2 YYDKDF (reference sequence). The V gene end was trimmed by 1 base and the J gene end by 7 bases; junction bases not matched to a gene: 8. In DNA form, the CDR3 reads TGTGCCACCAGCAGAGCCCGACAGGGGAAGAGTGAAAAACTGTTTTTT. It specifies CATSRARQGKSEKLFF.

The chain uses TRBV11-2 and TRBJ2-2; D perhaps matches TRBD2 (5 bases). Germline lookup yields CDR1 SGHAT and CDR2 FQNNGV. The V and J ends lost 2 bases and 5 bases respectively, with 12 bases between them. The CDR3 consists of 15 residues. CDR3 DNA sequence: TGTGCCAGCAGCTTAATCAGCGGCCAGACCGGGGAGCTGTTTTTT. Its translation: CASSLISGQTGELFF.

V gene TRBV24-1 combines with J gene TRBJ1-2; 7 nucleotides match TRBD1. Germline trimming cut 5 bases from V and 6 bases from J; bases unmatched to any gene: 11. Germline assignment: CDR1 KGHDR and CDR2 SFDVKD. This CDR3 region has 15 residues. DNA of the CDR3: TGTGCCACCAGTGGATCGACAGGGAAGGTTGATGGCTACACCTTC. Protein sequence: CATSGSTGKVDGYTF.

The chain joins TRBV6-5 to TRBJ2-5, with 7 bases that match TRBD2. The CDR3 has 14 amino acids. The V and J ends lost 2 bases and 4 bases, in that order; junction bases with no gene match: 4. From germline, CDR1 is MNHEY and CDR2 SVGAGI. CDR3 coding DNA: TGTGCCAGCAGTTACAGGACTAGAGGAGAGACCCAGTACTTC. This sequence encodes CASSYRTRGETQYF.

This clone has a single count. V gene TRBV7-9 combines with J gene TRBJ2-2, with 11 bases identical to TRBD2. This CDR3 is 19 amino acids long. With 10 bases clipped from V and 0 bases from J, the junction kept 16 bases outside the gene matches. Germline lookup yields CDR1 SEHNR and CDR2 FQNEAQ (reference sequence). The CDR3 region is CATNGPRTSGGPNTGELFF. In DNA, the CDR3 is TGTGCCACCAACGGGCCCAGAACTAGCGGGGGCCCGAACACCGGGGAGCTGTTTTTT.

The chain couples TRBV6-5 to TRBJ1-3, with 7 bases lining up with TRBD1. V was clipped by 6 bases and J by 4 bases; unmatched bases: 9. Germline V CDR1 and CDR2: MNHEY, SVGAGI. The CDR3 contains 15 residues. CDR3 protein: CASSSGTAIGNTIYF. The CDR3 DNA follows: TGTGCCAGCAGCTCCGGGACAGCAATAGGAAACACCATATATTTT.

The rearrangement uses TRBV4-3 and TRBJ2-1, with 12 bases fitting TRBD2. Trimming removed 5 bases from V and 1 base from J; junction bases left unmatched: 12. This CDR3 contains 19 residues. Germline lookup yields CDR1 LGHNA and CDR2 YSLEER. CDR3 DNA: TGCGCCAGCAGCGTAGGACTAGCGGGGACTTACCGGTCCTACAATGAGCAGTTCTTC. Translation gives CASSVGLAGTYRSYNEQFF.

CDR3 residues: CASSRAKRGGTDTQYF. The CDR3 DNA reads TGTGCCAGCAGCCGGGCAAAGCGGGGTGGGACAGATACGCAGTATTTT. The gene calls are TRBV5-4 and TRBJ2-3, with 7 bases that match TRBD2. There are 16 residues in the CDR3. Germline-derived CDR1 and CDR2 are SGHNT and YYREEE (reference sequence). The ends lost 4 bases at V and 3 bases at J; junction bases unmatched: 11.

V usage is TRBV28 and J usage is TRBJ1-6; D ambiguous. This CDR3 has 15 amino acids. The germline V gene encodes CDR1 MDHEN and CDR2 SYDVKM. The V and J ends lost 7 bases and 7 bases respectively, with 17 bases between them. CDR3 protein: CASIVAPNPNSPLHF. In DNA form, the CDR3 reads TGTGCCAGCATCGTAGCCCCGAACCCCAATTCACCCCTCCACTTT.

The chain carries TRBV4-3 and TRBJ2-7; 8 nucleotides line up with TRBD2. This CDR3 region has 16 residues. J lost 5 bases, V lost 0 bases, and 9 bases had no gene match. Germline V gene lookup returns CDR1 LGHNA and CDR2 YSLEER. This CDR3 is CASSQDLDSGTHEQYF. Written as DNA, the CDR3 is TGCGCCAGCAGCCAAGATCTGGATAGCGGGACCCACGAGCAGTACTTC.

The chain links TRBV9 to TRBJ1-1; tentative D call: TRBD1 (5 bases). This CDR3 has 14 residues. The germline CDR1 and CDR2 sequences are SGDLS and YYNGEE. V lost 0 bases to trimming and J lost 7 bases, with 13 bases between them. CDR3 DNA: TGTGCCAGCAGCGTAGAAACAGGCCCCCTTGAAGCTTTCTTT. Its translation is CASSVETGPLEAFF.

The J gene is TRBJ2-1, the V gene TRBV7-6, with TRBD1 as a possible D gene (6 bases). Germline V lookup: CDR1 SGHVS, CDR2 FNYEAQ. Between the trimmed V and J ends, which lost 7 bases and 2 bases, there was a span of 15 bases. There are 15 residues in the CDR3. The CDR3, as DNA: TGTGCCAGCACCATAGGGGCAGGGGCCTACAATGAGCAGTTCTTC. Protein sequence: CASTIGAGAYNEQFF.

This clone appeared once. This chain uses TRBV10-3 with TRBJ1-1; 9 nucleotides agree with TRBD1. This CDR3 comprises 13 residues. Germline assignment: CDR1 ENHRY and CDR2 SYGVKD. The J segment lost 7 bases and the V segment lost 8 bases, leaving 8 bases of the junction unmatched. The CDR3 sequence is CAIGDREEGEAFF. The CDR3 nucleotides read TGTGCCATCGGGGACAGGGAGGAAGGTGAAGCTTTCTTT.

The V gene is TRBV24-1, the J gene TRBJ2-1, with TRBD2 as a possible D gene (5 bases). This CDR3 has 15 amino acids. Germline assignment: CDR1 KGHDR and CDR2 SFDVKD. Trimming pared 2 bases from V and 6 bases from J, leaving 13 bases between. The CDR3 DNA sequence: TGTGCCACCAGTGATTCGCCCAGAGGGTTCAATGAGCAGTTCTTC. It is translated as CATSDSPRGFNEQFF.

The CDR3 sequence: CSASYEGVSGINEQFF. Written as DNA, the CDR3 is TGCAGTGCTAGTTACGAAGGGGTTAGCGGGATAAATGAGCAGTTCTTC. The chain employs TRBV20-1 and TRBJ2-1; 8 bases map to TRBD2. Trimming cost V 3 bases and J 7 bases; bases outside gene matches: 14. This CDR3 is built from 16 residues. Germline V lookup: CDR1 DFQATT, CDR2 SNEGSKA (reference sequence).

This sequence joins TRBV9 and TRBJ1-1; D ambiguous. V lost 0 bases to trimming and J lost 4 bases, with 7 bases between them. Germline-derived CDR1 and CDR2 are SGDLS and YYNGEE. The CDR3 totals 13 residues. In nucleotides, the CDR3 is TGTGCCAGCAGCGTAGTCAGTTCCACTGAAGCTTTCTTT. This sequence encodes CASSVVSSTEAFF.

For the CDR3, the DNA is TGTGCCAGCAGGGTACCGGGGCAGGCGGGAAACTATGGCTACACCTTC. Amino acids: CASRVPGQAGNYGYTF. The J gene is TRBJ1-2, the V gene TRBV28, with D perhaps TRBD1 (5 bases). This CDR3 spans 16 amino acids. Germline V gene sequence: CDR1 MDHEN, CDR2 SYDVKM. V lost 6 bases and J 2 bases, leaving 19 bases between the germline ends.

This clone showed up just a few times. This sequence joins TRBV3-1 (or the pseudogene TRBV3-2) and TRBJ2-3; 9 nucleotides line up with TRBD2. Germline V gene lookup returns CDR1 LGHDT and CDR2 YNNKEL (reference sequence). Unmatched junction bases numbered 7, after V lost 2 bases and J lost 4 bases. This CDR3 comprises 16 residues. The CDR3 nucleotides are TGTGCCAGCAGCCAATCGAGCGGGAGGAATTCAGATACGCAGTATTTT. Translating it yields CASSQSSGRNSDTQYF.

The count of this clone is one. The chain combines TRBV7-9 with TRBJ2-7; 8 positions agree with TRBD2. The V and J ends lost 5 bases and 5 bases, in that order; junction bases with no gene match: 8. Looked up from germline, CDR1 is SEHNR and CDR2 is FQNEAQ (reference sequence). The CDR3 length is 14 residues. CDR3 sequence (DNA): TGTGCCAGCAGCCTTAGCGGGGCCCCCCACGAGCAGTACTTC. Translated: CASSLSGAPHEQYF.

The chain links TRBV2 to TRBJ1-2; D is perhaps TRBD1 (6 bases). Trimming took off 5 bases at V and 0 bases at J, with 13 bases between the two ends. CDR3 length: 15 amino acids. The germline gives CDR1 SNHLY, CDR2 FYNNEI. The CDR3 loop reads CASSPQGSTNYGYTF. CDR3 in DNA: TGTGCCAGCAGTCCCCAGGGGTCAACTAACTATGGCTACACCTTC.

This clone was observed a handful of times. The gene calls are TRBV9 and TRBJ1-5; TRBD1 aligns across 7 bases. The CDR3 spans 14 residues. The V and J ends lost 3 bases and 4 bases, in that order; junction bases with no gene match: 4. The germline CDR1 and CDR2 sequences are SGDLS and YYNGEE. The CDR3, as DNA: TGTGCCAGCAGCGCCACAGGGGATAATCAGCCCCAGCATTTT. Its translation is CASSATGDNQPQHF.

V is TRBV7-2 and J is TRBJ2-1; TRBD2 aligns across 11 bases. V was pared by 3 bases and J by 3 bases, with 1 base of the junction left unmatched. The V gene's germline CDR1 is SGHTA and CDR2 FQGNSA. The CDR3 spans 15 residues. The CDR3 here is CASSFGTSGYNEQFF. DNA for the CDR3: TGTGCCAGCAGCTTCGGGACTAGCGGCTACAATGAGCAGTTCTTC.

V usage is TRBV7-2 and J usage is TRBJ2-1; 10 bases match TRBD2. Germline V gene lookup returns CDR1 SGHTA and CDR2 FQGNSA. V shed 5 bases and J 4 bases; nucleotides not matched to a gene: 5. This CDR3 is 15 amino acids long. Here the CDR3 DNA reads TGTGCCAGCAGCCCCGGGACTAGCGAGTACAATGAGCAGTTCTTC. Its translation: CASSPGTSEYNEQFF.

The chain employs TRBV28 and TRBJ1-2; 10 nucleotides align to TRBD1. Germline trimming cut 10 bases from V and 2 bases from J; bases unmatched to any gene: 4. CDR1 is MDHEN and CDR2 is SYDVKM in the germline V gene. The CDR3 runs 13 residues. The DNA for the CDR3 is TGTGCCACGGGGACAGGGGACAACTATGGCTACACCTTC. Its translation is CATGTGDNYGYTF.